Following are 29 T cell receptor beta chains from one sample sequenced in a study of blood T cell repertoires in COVID-19 (TCRdb year 2020). The library relied on the immunoSEQ multiplex PCR assay. The immuneACCESS repertoire file appears here via TCRdb, limited to in-frame rearrangements. These files lack a portion of the clones; in checked studies, under half of the deficit traces to unresolved V genes, and the cause of the others is not known. The sample yields tens of thousands of clones; around 79% were counted once. The ten largest clones represent 24% of the sample. Sequencing used peripheral blood. The receptors come from a human donor in a cohort sampled during active COVID-19.

A single count supports this clone. The chain combines TRBV7-9 with TRBJ1-4, with D maybe TRBD1 (6 bases). V lost 6 bases to trimming and J lost 0 bases, with 11 bases between them. CDR3 length equals 15 residues. The germline V gene encodes CDR1 SEHNR and CDR2 FQNEAQ (reference sequence). Here the CDR3 reads CASSRRGPTNEKLFF. For the CDR3, the DNA is TGTGCCAGCAGTCGGCGGGGGCCAACTAATGAAAAACTGTTTTTT. Variable domain in full (rest from reference TRBV7-9 and TRBJ1-4): DTGVSQNPRHKITKRGQNVTFRCDPISEHNRLYWYRQTLGQGPEFLTYFQNEAQLEKSRLLSDRFSAERPKGSFSTLEIQRTEQGDSAMYLCASSRRGPTNEKLFFGSGTQLSVL.

The chain employs TRBV5-1 and TRBJ2-3; TRBD2 aligns across 8 bases. CDR1 and CDR2 (germline): SGHRS, YFSETQ. The trim removed 1 base at V and 0 bases at J, leaving 4 bases unmatched. CDR3 length: 16 amino acids. Written as DNA, the CDR3 is TGCGCCAGCAGCTTGTCGGGACTAGGGAGCACAGATACGCAGTATTTT. It specifies CASSLSGLGSTDTQYF.

The V gene is TRBV2, the J gene TRBJ2-7; the D gene is possibly TRBD2 (6 bases). Germline values: CDR1 SNHLY, CDR2 FYNNEI. This CDR3 contains 14 residues. V lost 7 bases to trimming and J lost 2 bases, with 15 bases between them. The CDR3 DNA reads TGTGCCAGCAAAGAACGGGACTGGACCTACGAGCAGTACTTC. As protein: CASKERDWTYEQYF. Full variable domain (outside the CDR3, taken from reference TRBV2 and TRBJ2-7): EPEVTQTPSHQVTQMGQEVILRCVPISNHLYFYWYRQILGQKVEFLVSFYNNEISEKSEIFDDQFSVERPDGSNFTLKIRSTKLEDSAMYFCASKERDWTYEQYFGPGTRLTVT.

On this clone: A read error may produce the germline difference seen at one junction end. The chain carries TRBV7-7 and TRBJ2-2; 8 bases match TRBD1. Germline V gene lookup returns CDR1 SSHAT and CDR2 FNYEAQ (reference sequence). The CDR3 is 14 residues long. Written as DNA, the CDR3 is TGTGCTAGCAGCCCCAGGACAGGGACCGGGGAGCTGTTTTTT. It yields the protein CASSPRTGTGELFF.

The chain uses TRBV19 and TRBJ1-1; the match to TRBD1 covers 7 bases. The J segment lost 3 bases and the V segment lost 8 bases, leaving 9 bases of the junction unmatched. The CDR3 is made up of 14 amino acids. Per the germline V gene, CDR1 is LNHDA and CDR2 is SQIVND (reference sequence). CDR3 DNA sequence: TGTGCCAGTTGGGACAGCTGGAGGGACACTGAAGCTTTCTTT. Amino acid sequence: CASWDSWRDTEAFF.

The J gene is TRBJ2-1, the V gene TRBV6-4, with 11 bases aligning to TRBD2. Germline lookup yields CDR1 MRHNA and CDR2 SNTAGT. V shed 0 bases, J shed 5 bases, and the junction held 0 bases outside the gene matches. This CDR3 is 15 amino acids long. The CDR3 DNA reads as TGTGCCAGCAGTGACTCGACTAGCGGGGACAATGAGCAGTTCTTC. Residues: CASSDSTSGDNEQFF.

The rearrangement uses TRBV6-2 or TRBV6-3 and TRBJ2-5, with D possibly matching TRBD1 (5 bases). V lost 0 bases to trimming and J lost 2 bases, with 10 bases between them. CDR1 and CDR2 from the germline V gene are MNHEY and SVGEGT. CDR3 length equals 15 residues. The CDR3 DNA reads TGTGCCAGCAGTTACTCGAGTCAGGGACAAGAGACCCAGTACTTC. Protein: CASSYSSQGQETQYF.

The chain has TRBV25-1 and TRBJ1-6; D gene uncertain. This CDR3 is built from 14 residues. With 0 bases removed from V and 8 bases from J, the gap between germline ends came to 8 bases. CDR1 is MGHDK and CDR2 is SYGVNS in the germline V gene. As DNA, the CDR3 is TGTGCCAGCAGTGAATATGGACTCCATTCACCCCTCCACTTT. It is translated as CASSEYGLHSPLHF. Using reference TRBV25-1 and TRBJ1-6 for the parts outside the CDR3, the full variable domain is EADIYQTPRYLVIGTGKKITLECSQTMGHDKMYWYQQDPGMELHLIHYSYGVNSTEKGDLSSESTVSRIRTEHFPLTLESARPSHTSQYLCASSEYGLHSPLHFGNGTRLTVT.

The chain links TRBV7-2 to TRBJ2-7; 7 bases fit TRBD2. Germline V lookup: CDR1 SGHTA, CDR2 FQGNSA. The CDR3 covers 15 residues. With V trimmed by 1 base and J by 3 bases, 6 bases remained unmatched. The CDR3 DNA reads as TGTGCCAGCAGCTTAGTAGGTGAGCGGGACTACGAGCAGTACTTC. Protein sequence: CASSLVGERDYEQYF. Full variable domain (missing parts from reference TRBV7-2 and TRBJ2-7): GAGVSQSPSNKVTEKGKDVELRCDPISGHTALYWYRQSLGQGLEFLIYFQGNSAPDKSGLPSDRFSAERTGGSVSTLTIQRTQQEDSAVYLCASSLVGERDYEQYFGPGTRLTVT.

CDR3 nucleotides: TGTGCCAGCAGTGCCTTAACAGGGGACACCGGGGAGCTGTTTTTT. It translates to CASSALTGDTGELFF. The rearrangement uses TRBV2 and TRBJ2-2; 7 bases fit TRBD1. The germline gives CDR1 SNHLY, CDR2 FYNNEI. With V trimmed by 4 bases and J by 3 bases, 5 bases remained unmatched. The CDR3 covers 15 residues.

V is TRBV7-8 and J is TRBJ2-1; D call uncertain. The V gene's germline CDR1 is SGHVS and CDR2 FQNEAQ. The CDR3 is 14 residues long. Trimming took off 5 bases at V and 4 bases at J, with 12 bases between the two ends. The CDR3 bases are TGTGCCAGCAGCCCCTCCCCAGAATACAATGAGCAGTTCTTC. Amino acids: CASSPSPEYNEQFF.

The chain couples TRBV25-1 to TRBJ2-7, with 14 bases identical to TRBD2. Germline V CDR1 and CDR2: MGHDK, SYGVNS. Unmatched junction bases numbered 5, after V lost 8 bases and J lost 5 bases. The CDR3 totals 14 residues. CDR3 DNA sequence: TGTGCCAGCGGACTAGCGGGAGGCGGAGACGAGCAGTACTTC. Translating it yields CASGLAGGGDEQYF.

The V gene is TRBV6-5, the J gene TRBJ1-4; maybe TRBD1 (6 bases). This CDR3 is 13 amino acids long. From germline, CDR1 is MNHEY and CDR2 SVGAGI. V dropped 8 bases and J dropped 4 bases, with 11 bases sitting between them. The CDR3 protein is CASRDTDNEKLFF. As DNA, the CDR3 is TGTGCCAGCCGGGACACAGATAATGAAAAACTGTTTTTT.

J is TRBJ1-1 and V is TRBV11-3; tentative D call: TRBD1 (5 bases). The germline V gene encodes CDR1 SGHNT and CDR2 YENEEA. Trimming removed 3 bases from V and 5 bases from J, with 13 bases in between. The CDR3 spans 14 residues. The CDR3 region has the DNA TGTGCCAGCAGCTTCAACAGCGGGGGAACTGAAGCTTTCTTT. Translation: CASSFNSGGTEAFF.

This clone was observed a handful of times. CDR3 nucleotides: TGTGCCTGGAGTGTTCCGACAATCGATGGCTACACCTTC. Its translation: CAWSVPTIDGYTF. The V and J genes are TRBV30 and TRBJ1-2; D is ambiguous. This CDR3 comprises 13 residues. Germline V gene sequence: CDR1 GTSNPN, CDR2 SVGIG (reference sequence). V was clipped by 0 bases and J by 6 bases, with 11 bases between them.

This clone appeared a few times. This chain links TRBV7-8 with TRBJ2-7, with TRBD2 matching 7 bases. The V and J ends lost 7 bases and 9 bases, in that order; junction bases with no gene match: 15. There are 14 residues in the CDR3. Germline CDR1 and CDR2: SGHVS and FQNEAQ. The CDR3 region has the DNA TGTGCCAGCACCCTAGGGGAGGGCCGGTGGACGCAGTACTTC. Translating gives CASTLGEGRWTQYF.

This chain links TRBV9 with TRBJ2-3, with D possibly matching TRBD1 (5 bases). V was trimmed by 0 bases and J by 8 bases, leaving 10 bases between them. CDR1 and CDR2 from the germline V gene are SGDLS and YYNGEE. The CDR3 extends over 13 amino acids. This CDR3 is CASSVVEGATQYF. The CDR3 DNA sequence: TGTGCCAGCAGCGTAGTAGAAGGGGCTACGCAGTATTTT.

The rearrangement links TRBV5-4 to TRBJ2-3; D is possibly TRBD2 (7 bases). V was shortened by 0 bases and J by 0 bases, with 11 bases between the two germline ends. This CDR3 spans 16 amino acids. The germline V gene encodes CDR1 SGHNT and CDR2 YYREEE (reference sequence). CDR3 coding DNA: TGTGCCAGCAGCTTGGCCGGGGGGCCAAGCACAGATACGCAGTATTTT. It is translated as CASSLAGGPSTDTQYF.

This sequence joins TRBV10-1 and TRBJ1-1; 7 positions match TRBD1. J lost 2 bases, V lost 4 bases, and 1 base had no gene match. The CDR3 length is 13 residues. CDR1 and CDR2 (germline): WNHNN, SYGVQD (reference sequence). This CDR3 reads CASSGQGNTEAFF. Here the CDR3 DNA reads TGCGCCAGCAGTGGACAGGGTAACACTGAAGCTTTCTTT.

This clone turned up a few times. The V gene is TRBV30, the J gene TRBJ1-3; D is unresolved. Germline CDR1 reads GTSNPN; CDR2 reads SVGIG (reference sequence). This CDR3 is built from 16 residues. Trimming left V 4 bases short and J 0 bases short, with 16 bases between. Here the CDR3 reads CAWNRGGLGSGNTIYF. The CDR3 bases are TGTGCCTGGAATCGGGGTGGCCTCGGCTCTGGAAACACCATATATTTT.

This clone has just one count. The rearrangement links TRBV12-5 to TRBJ2-1; no clear D gene. The germline V gene encodes CDR1 LGHNT and CDR2 FRNRAP. The V gene lost 0 bases and the J gene lost 6 bases, with 9 bases spanning the gap. The CDR3 is made up of 14 amino acids. As DNA, the CDR3 is TGTGCTAGTGGTTTGGTAAATAGTCCCAATGAGCAGTTCTTC. Amino acid sequence: CASGLVNSPNEQFF.

The rearrangement links TRBV19 to TRBJ1-1; maybe TRBD1 (5 bases). Germline V gene lookup returns CDR1 LNHDA and CDR2 SQIVND (reference sequence). The V end lost 2 bases, the J end lost 0 bases, and 7 bases lay between the germline ends. CDR3 length: 14 residues. The CDR3 bases are TGTGCCAGTAGTATACAGGGTGTGAACACTGAAGCTTTCTTT. Translated: CASSIQGVNTEAFF.

This clone was seen a few times. The chain has TRBV28 and TRBJ2-5; 14 bases map to TRBD2. Trimming took 7 bases from V and 4 from J; bases not matched to a gene: 8. Germline V CDR1 and CDR2: MDHEN, SYDVKM. This CDR3 region has 16 residues. CDR3 sequence reads: CASNTGTSGRGETQYF. DNA for the CDR3: TGTGCCAGCAACACCGGGACTAGCGGGAGAGGAGAGACCCAGTACTTC. The full variable domain, its missing parts supplied by reference TRBV28 and TRBJ2-5, is DVKVTQSSRYLVKRTGEKVFLECVQDMDHENMFWYRQDPGLGLRLIYFSYDVKMKEKGDIPEGYSVSREKKERFSLILESASTNQTSMYLCASNTGTSGRGETQYFGPGTRLLVL.

The chain combines TRBV3-1 (or the pseudogene TRBV3-2) with TRBJ2-4, with 10 positions matching TRBD2. The junction had 7 bases not matched to a gene; V was cut back by 0 bases and J by 5 bases. The CDR3 covers 17 residues. Looked up from germline, CDR1 is LGHDT and CDR2 is YNNKEL (reference sequence). The CDR3 loop is CASSQDPASGSQNIQYF. CDR3 DNA: TGTGCCAGCAGCCAAGATCCGGCTAGCGGGAGTCAAAACATTCAGTACTTC.

Here the CDR3 reads CASSLVGKAGGPQHF. The CDR3 nucleotides read TGTGCCAGCAGCTTAGTAGGGAAGGCAGGGGGGCCCCAGCATTTT. The V and J genes are TRBV7-9 and TRBJ1-5; 7 bases fit TRBD1. Germline V lookup: CDR1 SEHNR, CDR2 FQNEAQ (reference sequence). V trimming: 1 base; J trimming: 9 bases; junction bases outside the gene matches: 9. CDR3 length: 15 residues.

In the case of this clone: The junction departs from the called germline gene at one end, perhaps through a read error. The chain combines TRBV7-7 with TRBJ2-7; tentatively, D is TRBD1 (7 bases). The CDR3 sequence is 15 residues long. Germline lookup yields CDR1 SSHAT and CDR2 FNYEAQ (reference sequence). The CDR3 region is CASSLAAGTADEQYF. CDR3 nucleotides: TGTGCTAGCAGCTTAGCGGCCGGGACAGCCGACGAGCAGTACTTC.

The V and J genes are TRBV6-5 and TRBJ2-3; 7 bases fit TRBD2. Germline-derived CDR1 and CDR2 are MNHEY and SVGAGI. The CDR3 consists of 13 residues. V trimming: 8 bases; J trimming: 5 bases; junction bases outside the gene matches: 7. The CDR3 sequence is CASGGSRGDTQYF. The CDR3 DNA sequence: TGTGCCAGCGGCGGGAGTCGCGGAGATACGCAGTATTTT.

The V and J genes are TRBV7-3 and TRBJ2-1; 9 bases agree with TRBD2. Per the germline V gene, CDR1 is SGHTA and CDR2 is FQGTGA. This CDR3 is built from 14 residues. V lost 5 bases, J lost 5 bases, and 4 bases stayed unmatched. The CDR3 here is CASSTGLAHNEQFF. The CDR3 nucleotides read TGTGCCAGCAGCACAGGACTAGCGCACAATGAGCAGTTCTTC.

This clone was observed a single time. V and J are TRBV5-5 and TRBJ2-7; D is perhaps TRBD1 (5 bases). Germline CDR1 reads SGHKS; CDR2 reads YYEKEE (reference sequence). Deletions cut 2 bases from V and 6 bases from J, with 12 bases between. The CDR3 is 13 residues long. The CDR3, as DNA: TGTGCCAGCAGCTTCGAGACAGAAACCGAGCAGTACTTC. Translating gives CASSFETETEQYF.